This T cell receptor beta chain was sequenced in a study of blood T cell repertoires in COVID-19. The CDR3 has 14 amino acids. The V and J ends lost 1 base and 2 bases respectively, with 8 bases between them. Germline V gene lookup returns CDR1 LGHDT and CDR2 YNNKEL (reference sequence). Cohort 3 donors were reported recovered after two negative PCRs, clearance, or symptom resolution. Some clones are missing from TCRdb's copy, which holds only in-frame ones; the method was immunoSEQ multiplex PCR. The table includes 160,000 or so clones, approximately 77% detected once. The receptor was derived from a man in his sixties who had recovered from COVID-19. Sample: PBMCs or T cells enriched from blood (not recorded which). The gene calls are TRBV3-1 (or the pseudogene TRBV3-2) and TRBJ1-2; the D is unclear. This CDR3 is CASSQAAVNYGYTF. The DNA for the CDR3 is TGTGCCAGCAGCCAAGCAGCGGTGAACTATGGCTACACCTTC.